The 17 T cell receptor beta chains below were found in one sample sequenced in a study of beta chain features in type 1 diabetes. Points from the study as a whole: Significant though moderate, a shortening of TCRB CDR3s appeared in all four CD4+ subsets of Type 1 diabetes patients.

Antigen specificity for these receptors is unknown. The sequenced template was cDNA made from the entire isolated RNA. Assay used: immunoSEQ multiplex PCR; TCRdb lists only in-frame clones, some missing. The sample has about 180,000 clones; approximately 8.4% are singletons. Sequencing was carried out using central memory CD4+ T cells from blood. Every receptor here comes from a man aged 18 to 30 with type 1 diabetes.

The sample holds a few counts of this clone. The genes are TRBV5-1 and TRBJ2-7, with 7 bases fitting TRBD1. V lost 4 bases, J lost 6 bases, and 4 bases stayed unmatched. This CDR3 region has 12 residues. In germline, CDR1 is SGHRS, CDR2 YFSETQ. The CDR3 coding sequence is TGCGCCAGCAGCGGGACAGTCTCCGAGCAGTACTTC. Its translation is CASSGTVSEQYF.

This clone has a handful of counts. The same CDR3 is also encoded by other DNA sequences in this sample. V and J are TRBV5-1 and TRBJ1-5; 8 nucleotides align to TRBD1. The junction had 6 bases not matched to a gene; V was cut back by 0 bases and J by 7 bases. Germline assignment: CDR1 SGHRS and CDR2 YFSETQ. This CDR3 is built from 15 residues. In nucleotides, the CDR3 is TGCGCCAGCAGCTTGGACGGACAGGGTAACCAGCCCCAGCATTTT. This sequence encodes CASSLDGQGNQPQHF.

This clone turned up a few times. This chain connects TRBV9 to TRBJ2-7; 7 bases are shared with TRBD1. The CDR3 is made up of 14 amino acids. Germline V gives CDR1 SGDLS, CDR2 YYNGEE. The J segment lost 4 bases and the V segment lost 4 bases, leaving 8 bases of the junction unmatched. CDR3 DNA: TGTGCCAGCAGCCCATCGACAGGGAAGTACGAGCAGTACTTC. Residues: CASSPSTGKYEQYF.

The V and J genes are TRBV18 and TRBJ1-5, with a weak D call TRBD1 (5 bases). V gave up 3 bases and J gave up 5 bases, with 17 bases separating them. CDR3 length: 16 amino acids. CDR1 is KGHSH and CDR2 is LQKENI in the germline V gene. CDR3 sequence: CASSPSGAIPDQPQHF. CDR3 DNA: TGTGCCAGCTCACCCAGTGGGGCTATACCCGATCAGCCCCAGCATTTT.

This clone was recorded a few times. V and J are TRBV15 and TRBJ2-1, with TRBD1 matching over 9 bases. The CDR3 has 16 residues. Trimming removed 2 bases from V and 2 bases from J; junction bases left unmatched: 4. Germline V gives CDR1 LNHNV, CDR2 YYDKDF (reference sequence). The CDR3 bases are TGTGCCACCAGCAGATCGACAGGGGGAACCTACAATGAGCAGTTCTTC. Protein sequence: CATSRSTGGTYNEQFF.

This clone was counted a few times. V gene TRBV28 combines with J gene TRBJ1-2; maybe TRBD1 (5 bases). The CDR3 is made up of 12 amino acids. Germline V gene sequence: CDR1 MDHEN, CDR2 SYDVKM. Trimming left V 2 bases short and J 8 bases short, with 9 bases between. The CDR3 reads CASSLQGWGYTF. In DNA form, the CDR3 reads TGTGCCAGCAGTTTACAGGGTTGGGGCTACACCTTC.

This clone turned up a few times. The V call is TRBV11-2, the J call TRBJ2-1; D is ambiguous. The CDR3 covers 11 residues. The V end was cut by 5 bases, the J end by 5 bases, with 4 bases between. Germline CDR1 is SGHAT and CDR2 is FQNNGV. Here the CDR3 DNA reads TGTGCCAGCAGCCAAAACAATGAGCAGTTCTTC. It translates to CASSQNNEQFF.

V gene TRBV30 combines with J gene TRBJ2-5, with TRBD2 as a possible D gene (5 bases). The DNA end is a closer match to TRBJ2-7, so the J assignment may be wrong. In germline, CDR1 is GTSNPN, CDR2 SVGIG (reference sequence). The length of the CDR3 is 15 residues. The CDR3 sequence: CAWRIPFGNSYEQYF. The DNA of the CDR3 is TGTGCCTGGAGAATACCTTTCGGGAACTCCTACGAGCAGTACTTC.

This clone has more than one count but fewer than ten. The chain carries TRBV30 and TRBJ1-2; 11 bases line up with TRBD1. Losses at the gene ends were 2 bases for V and 8 bases for J; bases not matched to a gene: 4. CDR3 length: 13 residues. Germline V gene sequence: CDR1 GTSNPN, CDR2 SVGIG (reference sequence). In DNA, the CDR3 is TGTGCCTGGAGTTCCTGGACAGGGGGCGGCTACACCTTC. It yields the protein CAWSSWTGGGYTF.

In its sample, this clone was seen a few times. The J gene is TRBJ2-1, the V gene TRBV7-2; 10 bases line up with TRBD1. CDR1 and CDR2 from the germline V gene are SGHTA and FQGNSA. The length of the CDR3 is 17 residues. After removal of 5 bases from V and 0 bases from J, the junction contained 7 bases not matched to a gene. The CDR3 DNA sequence: TGTGCCAGCAGCCCCCGGGACAGGGGTCTCTCCTACAATGAGCAGTTCTTC. It specifies CASSPRDRGLSYNEQFF.

J is TRBJ2-1 and V is TRBV4-2; no clear D gene. This CDR3 contains 13 residues. Germline-derived CDR1 and CDR2 are LGHNA and YNFKEQ. V lost 2 bases and J 2 bases, leaving 4 bases between the germline ends. CDR3: CASSQSPYNEQFF. DNA for the CDR3: TGTGCCAGCAGCCAAAGCCCCTACAATGAGCAGTTCTTC.

This clone was counted a few times. CDR3 DNA: TGCGCCAGCAGCTTGGGCTCTACAGGGACCTACGAGCAGTACTTC. Translation gives CASSLGSTGTYEQYF. This chain links TRBV5-1 with TRBJ2-7, with D possibly TRBD1 on 6 matching bases. V gave up 0 bases and J gave up 2 bases, with 12 bases separating them. CDR3 length: 15 residues. Germline V gene data show CDR1 as SGHRS and CDR2 as YFSETQ. The full variable domain, its missing parts supplied by reference TRBV5-1 and TRBJ2-7, is KAGVTQTPRYLIKTRGQQVTLSCSPISGHRSVSWYQQTPGQGLQFLFEYFSETQRNKGNFPGRFSGRQFSNSRSEMNVSTLELGDSALYLCASSLGSTGTYEQYFGPGTRLTVT.

The chain combines TRBV18 with TRBJ1-2; a weak D match, TRBD1 (5 bases). Trimming took off 3 bases at V and 4 bases at J, with 9 bases between the two ends. Germline V gene data show CDR1 as KGHSH and CDR2 as LQKENI. This CDR3 contains 13 residues. CDR3 amino acids: CASSPPGLYGYTF. The CDR3, as DNA: TGTGCCAGCTCACCGCCGGGACTCTATGGCTACACCTTC. Complete variable domain (other parts from reference TRBV18 and TRBJ1-2): NAGVMQNPRHLVRRRGQEARLRCSPMKGHSHVYWYRQLPEEGLKFMVYLQKENIIDESGMPKERFSAEFPKEGPSILRIQQVVRGDSAAYFCASSPPGLYGYTFGSGTRLTVV.

CDR3 coding DNA: TGTGCCAGCTCACCTTTTGATCTCCGGACTAGCGGGGGAGAGCAGTACTTC. Encoded protein: CASSPFDLRTSGGEQYF. This sequence joins TRBV18 and TRBJ2-7; TRBD2 agrees at 13 bases. J was trimmed by 7 bases and V by 3 bases; bases with no gene match: 12. The CDR3 contains 17 residues. Germline CDR1 reads KGHSH; CDR2 reads LQKENI.

V and J are TRBV6-6 and TRBJ2-1, with TRBD2 matching 8 bases. With V trimmed by 9 bases and J by 2 bases, 3 bases remained unmatched. This CDR3 comprises 13 residues. In germline, CDR1 is MNHNY, CDR2 SVGAGI (reference sequence). CDR3 nucleotide sequence: TGTGCCAGTCTAGCGGGCCCCTACAATGAGCAGTTCTTC. It codes for CASLAGPYNEQFF.

This clone was found a few times. The chain has TRBV6-6 and TRBJ2-5; TRBD1 matches 7 bases. The CDR3 totals 14 residues. Germline assignment: CDR1 MNHNY and CDR2 SVGAGI (reference sequence). J lost 3 bases, V lost 2 bases, and 3 bases had no gene match. The CDR3 spells CASSYTDREETQYF. In DNA, the CDR3 is TGTGCCAGCAGTTACACCGACAGGGAAGAGACCCAGTACTTC.

The chain employs TRBV7-2 and TRBJ2-3, with a possible D match to TRBD2 (7 bases). Trimming removed 5 bases at V and 2 bases at J, with 20 bases between. From germline, CDR1 is SGHTA and CDR2 FQGNSA. The CDR3 consists of 17 residues. This chain's CDR3 is CASSPRRGGLITDTQYF. In DNA form, the CDR3 reads TGTGCCAGCAGCCCCCGGAGGGGGGGCCTGATCACAGATACGCAGTATTTT.